This T cell receptor (beta chain) was recorded in a study of shared clonotypes between healthy human individuals. This CDR3 comprises 18 residues. Germline CDR1 and CDR2: MGHDK and SYGVNS. V lost 4 bases and J 0 bases, leaving 18 bases between the germline ends. The repertoire was sequenced with immunoSEQ multiplex PCR; TCRdb's copy has only in-frame clones and lacks some. This sample has about 1.1 million clones, with around 78% found just once. The genes are TRBV25-1 and TRBJ2-2, with a possible D match to TRBD2 (7 bases). The receptor's source is a man aged 18-30 years in good health. Some clones in this sample may be carry-over from other donors' samples. The sequenced material came from memory CD4+ T cells from PBMCs. Subset in this sample: CD45RA-negative fraction. CDR3 amino acids: CASSGLTGRVSNTGELFF. The CDR3 DNA reads TGTGCCAGCAGTGGACTCACAGGGAGGGTTTCGAACACCGGGGAGCTGTTTTTT.